This T cell receptor (beta chain) was identified in a study of blood T cells in healthy people across ages. Study-wide results and caveats: Total diversity from one million sequenced T cells was likely underestimated. In older individuals, TCR beta diversity per million T cells was lower, falling roughly linearly with age.

A minimum of 6 million PBMCs was isolated per sample. J gave up 5 bases and V 4 bases, and 13 bases lay outside the gene matches. There are 15 residues in the CDR3. Germline lookup yields CDR1 DFQATT and CDR2 SNEGSKA (reference sequence). This clonotype was found many times. Antigen: not known. Combining a sample-barcoded 5' primer with a J-beta primer mix, a second PCR ran for 7 to 11 cycles. TCRdb reprocessed the 5' RACE reads with MiXCR, giving one entry per CDR3 protein. The data show under 800,000 distinct CDR3 sequences, under 25% seen once. This TCR was sampled from a man in his 70s in good health. This chain connects TRBV20-1 to TRBJ2-7; 8 bases match TRBD2. Material for sequencing was blood. CDR3 coding DNA: TGCAGTGCTACGGGGACTAGTAACCCCGCGGACGAGCAGTACTTC. Protein: CSATGTSNPADEQYF.